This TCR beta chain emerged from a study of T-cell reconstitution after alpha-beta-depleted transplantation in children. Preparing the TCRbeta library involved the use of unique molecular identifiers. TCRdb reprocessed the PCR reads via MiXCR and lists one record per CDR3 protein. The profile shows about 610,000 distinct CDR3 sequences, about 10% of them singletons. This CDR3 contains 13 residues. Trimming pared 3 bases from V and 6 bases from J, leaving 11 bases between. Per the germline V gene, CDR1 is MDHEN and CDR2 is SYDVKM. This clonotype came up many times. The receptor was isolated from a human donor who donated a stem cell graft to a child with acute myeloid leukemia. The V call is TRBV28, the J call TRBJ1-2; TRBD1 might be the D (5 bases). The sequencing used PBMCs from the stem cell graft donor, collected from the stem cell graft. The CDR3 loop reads CASSFRSRDGYTF. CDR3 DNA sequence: TGTGCCAGCAGTTTCCGATCCAGGGATGGCTACACCTTC.